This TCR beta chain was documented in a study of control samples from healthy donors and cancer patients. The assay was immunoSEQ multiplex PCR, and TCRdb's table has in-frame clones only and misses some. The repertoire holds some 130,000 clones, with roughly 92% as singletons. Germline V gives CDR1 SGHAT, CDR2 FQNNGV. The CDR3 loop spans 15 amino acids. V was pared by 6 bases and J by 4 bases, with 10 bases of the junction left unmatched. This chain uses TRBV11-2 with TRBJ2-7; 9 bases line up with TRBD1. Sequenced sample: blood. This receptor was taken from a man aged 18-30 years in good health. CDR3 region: CASRTPGTGQYEQYF. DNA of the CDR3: TGTGCCAGCAGGACTCCCGGGACAGGGCAGTACGAGCAGTACTTC.